This T cell receptor (beta chain) was recovered during a study of T cell responses to AZD1222 COVID-19 vaccine. Study-wide findings and caveats: The number of AZD1222 recipients seropositive at baseline was only five or six. Donors were chiefly white British, with a greater number of females, and clonal diversity was perhaps underestimated.

Measured with immunoSEQ multiplex PCR; TCRdb has only the in-frame clones, and not every one. The sample comprises 200,000 to 250,000 clones, around 94% of which are singletons, and over 1.5% rests with the top ten. This clone was observed a single time. The target antigen is unknown. Unmatched junction bases numbered 7, after V lost 4 bases and J lost 4 bases. This CDR3 has 16 residues. Germline CDR1 is SGHRS and CDR2 is YFSETQ. This receptor was identified in an adult who received the MenACWY meningococcal vaccine as a control. The source material was peripheral blood, sampled 28 days after the second dose of the MenACWY control vaccine. The chain employs TRBV5-1 and TRBJ2-2; 10 nucleotides agree with TRBD2. CDR3 region: CASSNSGRPSTGELFF. Written as DNA, the CDR3 is TGCGCCAGCAGCAATAGCGGGAGGCCCAGCACCGGGGAGCTGTTTTTT.